This T cell receptor (beta chain) was recovered during a study of T cell repertoires in cytomegalovirus infection. This clonotype has more than one count but fewer than ten. Its target is unknown. V was trimmed by 4 bases and J by 7 bases, leaving 19 bases between them. Germline V gives CDR1 MNHEY, CDR2 SVGAGI. The CDR3 extends over 15 amino acids. TCRdb called the reads again in MiXCR, with one record for every CDR3 protein. Of 700,000 to 950,000 distinct CDR3 sequences listed, roughly 33% are singletons. Sample: cultured CD8+ T cells from PBMCs, taken from culture after CMV antigen stimulation. The gene calls are TRBV6-5 and TRBJ1-1; D may be TRBD1 (5 bases). The receptor was derived from a human donor in good health (CMV status not recorded). Some clones in this sample may be carry-over from other donors' samples. The DNA of the CDR3 is TGTGCCAGCAGTTTGATGGCCGGGACGGGTATTGAAGCTTTCTTT. Its protein product is CASSLMAGTGIEAFF.